The clone carrying this T cell receptor (beta chain) was seen ten or more times. The entry originates in a study of early T cells in non-severe SARS-CoV-2 infection. In germline, CDR1 is SGHTA, CDR2 FQGNSA. The CDR3 consists of 17 residues. Trimming took off 1 base at V and 3 bases at J, with 16 bases between the two ends. Using its own MiXCR run on the 5' RACE reads, TCRdb lists one record per CDR3 protein. The sample lists about 49,000 distinct CDR3 sequences, around 6.5% seen once, with 2.5% to 3% in the top ten. Here the sequenced sample was whole blood, taken at baseline. This receptor was identified in an adult who was a healthcare worker with PCR-confirmed SARS-CoV-2 infection or an uninfected control (not recorded which). The gene calls are TRBV7-2 and TRBJ2-4; D perhaps matches TRBD1 (5 bases). CDR3 region: CASSLGGWTLGKNIQYF. The CDR3 DNA sequence: TGTGCCAGCAGCTTAGGGGGCTGGACCTTAGGCAAAAACATTCAGTACTTC.